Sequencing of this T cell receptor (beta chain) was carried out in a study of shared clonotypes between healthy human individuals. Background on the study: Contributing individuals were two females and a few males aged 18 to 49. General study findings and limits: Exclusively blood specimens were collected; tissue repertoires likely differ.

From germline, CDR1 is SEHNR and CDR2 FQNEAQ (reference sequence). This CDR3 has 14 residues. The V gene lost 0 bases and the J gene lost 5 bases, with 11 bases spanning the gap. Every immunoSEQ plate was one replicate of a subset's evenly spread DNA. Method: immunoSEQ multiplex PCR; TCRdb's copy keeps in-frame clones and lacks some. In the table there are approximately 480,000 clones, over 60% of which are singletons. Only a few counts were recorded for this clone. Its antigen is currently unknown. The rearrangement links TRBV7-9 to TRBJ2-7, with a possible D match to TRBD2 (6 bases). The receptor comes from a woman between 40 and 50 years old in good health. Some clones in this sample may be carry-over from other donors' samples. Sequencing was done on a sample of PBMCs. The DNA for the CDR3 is TGTGCCAGCAGCTTAGCGGGCGGGAATGACGAGCAGTACTTC. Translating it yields CASSLAGGNDEQYF.